The 25 T cell receptor beta chains presented below share a single source sample, sequenced in a study of T cell repertoires in cytomegalovirus infection. TCRdb re-called the reads with MiXCR, one entry per CDR3 protein. The sample yields approximately 140,000 distinct CDR3 sequences, roughly 8.2% seen once. Sequenced input: PBMCs. These receptors came from a human donor in good health (CMV status not recorded). Some clones in this sample may be carry-over from other donors' samples.

At least ten counts were recorded for this clonotype. The chain links TRBV7-2 to TRBJ2-3; TRBD2 matches at 8 bases. J was trimmed by 2 bases and V by 5 bases; bases with no gene match: 6. The germline CDR1 and CDR2 sequences are SGHTA and FQGNSA. CDR3 size: 15 residues. The CDR3 DNA sequence: TGTGCCAGCAGCGCCTTTAGCGGGGCCACAGATACGCAGTATTTT. It codes for CASSAFSGATDTQYF.

V gene TRBV20-1 combines with J gene TRBJ1-1; 7 bases are a match to TRBD1. CDR1 and CDR2 (germline): DFQATT, SNEGSKA (reference sequence). V was pared by 2 bases and J by 5 bases, with 5 bases of the junction left unmatched. There are 13 residues in the CDR3. CDR3: CSARQGGRTEAFF. The CDR3 DNA follows: TGCAGTGCTAGACAGGGGGGGAGGACTGAAGCTTTCTTT.

The J gene is TRBJ2-1, the V gene TRBV19, with D perhaps TRBD1 (6 bases). V lost 3 bases to trimming and J lost 2 bases, with 14 bases between them. CDR3 length: 16 residues. Germline V gene data show CDR1 as LNHDA and CDR2 as SQIVND (reference sequence). The chain's CDR3 is CASSIRRGGAYNEQFF. In DNA, the CDR3 is TGTGCCAGTAGTATTCGGCGTGGGGGCGCCTACAATGAGCAGTTCTTC.

This clonotype showed up many times. The chain uses TRBV28 and TRBJ1-2, with D unresolved. Trimming took off 7 bases at V and 5 bases at J, with 11 bases between the two ends. This CDR3 has 12 residues. Germline values: CDR1 MDHEN, CDR2 SYDVKM. Here the CDR3 DNA reads TGTGCCAGCATGGGAAATGTTTATGGCTACACCTTC. Its translation is CASMGNVYGYTF.

V usage is TRBV6-5 and J usage is TRBJ2-2; 10 bases map to TRBD1. The germline gives CDR1 MNHEY, CDR2 SVGAGI. V was pared by 0 bases and J by 6 bases, with 4 bases of the junction left unmatched. The length of the CDR3 is 16 residues. The CDR3 spells CASSYSGDRGPGELFF. The CDR3 nucleotides are TGTGCCAGCAGTTACTCAGGGGACAGGGGCCCCGGGGAGCTGTTTTTT.

This clonotype occurred many times. V and J are TRBV28 and TRBJ2-7; the D is unclear. The V gene's germline CDR1 is MDHEN and CDR2 SYDVKM. V lost 3 bases, J lost 3 bases, and 9 bases lay in between. The CDR3 sequence is 13 residues long. The CDR3 sequence is CASSLSKNYEQYF. The CDR3, as DNA: TGTGCCAGCAGTTTGTCCAAGAACTACGAGCAGTACTTC.

V gene TRBV28 combines with J gene TRBJ1-2; no firm D call. The CDR3 consists of 11 residues. Trimming pared 4 bases from V and 7 bases from J, leaving 7 bases between. Germline assignment: CDR1 MDHEN and CDR2 SYDVKM. The CDR3 DNA is TGTGCCAGCAGTTCGGCGACTGGCTACACCTTC. It translates to CASSSATGYTF.

At least ten counts were recorded for this clonotype. The genes are TRBV2 and TRBJ1-2, with no clear D. Germline V gene data show CDR1 as SNHLY and CDR2 as FYNNEI. The CDR3 is made up of 12 amino acids. Trimming stripped 6 bases from V and 2 bases from J, with 7 bases between. Written as DNA, the CDR3 is TGTGCCAGCAGCCTGAACAACTATGGCTACACCTTC. Translated: CASSLNNYGYTF. The entire variable domain, with the rest obtained from reference TRBV2 and TRBJ1-2, is as follows: EPEVTQTPSHQVTQMGQEVILRCVPISNHLYFYWYRQILGQKVEFLVSFYNNEISEKSEIFDDQFSVERPDGSNFTLKIRSTKLEDSAMYFCASSLNNYGYTFGSGTRLTVV.

The CDR3 is CAIETGGPFREQFF. In nucleotides, the CDR3 is TGCGCCATCGAGACGGGGGGTCCCTTTCGTGAGCAGTTCTTC. This sequence joins TRBV4-3 and TRBJ2-1, with 7 bases identical to TRBD2. The germline gives CDR1 LGHNA, CDR2 YSLEER. This CDR3 is built from 14 residues. V trimming: 10 bases; J trimming: 9 bases; junction bases outside the gene matches: 15.

This clonotype was found a few times. The V and J genes are TRBV12-3 or TRBV12-4 and TRBJ2-4, with 11 bases that match TRBD2. The trim removed 6 bases at V and 4 bases at J, leaving 8 bases unmatched. The CDR3 length is 16 residues. CDR3 in amino acids: CASRNSASGGKNIQYF. DNA for the CDR3: TGTGCCAGCAGGAATTCGGCTAGCGGGGGGAAAAACATTCAGTACTTC.

This clonotype was seen many times. The CDR3 reads CASSFYAGKGTEAFF. The CDR3, as DNA: TGTGCCAGCAGCTTTTACGCGGGTAAAGGGACTGAAGCTTTCTTT. This chain uses TRBV7-2 with TRBJ1-1; D is uncertain. Deletions cut 3 bases from V and 5 bases from J, with 16 bases between. CDR3 length: 15 residues. Germline assignment: CDR1 SGHTA and CDR2 FQGNSA.

The sample holds many counts of this clonotype. The rearrangement links TRBV18 to TRBJ1-1; D not resolved. This CDR3 is built from 13 residues. V dropped 1 base and J dropped 5 bases, with 8 bases sitting between them. Looked up from germline, CDR1 is KGHSH and CDR2 is LQKENI. The CDR3 nucleotides are TGTGCCAGCTCACCACTGCAAGGAACTGAAGCTTTCTTT. It specifies CASSPLQGTEAFF.

This clonotype was recorded at least ten times. The J gene is TRBJ1-2, the V gene TRBV5-4; maybe TRBD1 (6 bases). Trimming removed 6 bases from V and 0 bases from J, with 21 bases in between. The CDR3 is made up of 17 amino acids. Germline CDR1 and CDR2: SGHNT and YYREEE (reference sequence). The DNA of the CDR3 is TGTGCCAGCAACGTAGTAGGGACAACCAGCCCTAACTATGGCTACACCTTC. Protein sequence: CASNVVGTTSPNYGYTF.

The gene calls are TRBV20-1 and TRBJ2-5; either TRBD1 or TRBD2 may fit D (5 bases each). Germline values: CDR1 DFQATT, CDR2 SNEGSKA (reference sequence). CDR3 length: 11 residues. V lost 6 bases, J lost 7 bases, and 12 bases lay in between. CDR3 sequence reads: CSARDALTQYF. The CDR3 region has the DNA TGCAGTGCGAGGGACGCTCTGACCCAGTACTTC.

This clonotype was recorded at least ten times. V and J are TRBV7-2 and TRBJ1-1; D unresolved. CDR3 length equals 16 residues. Looked up from germline, CDR1 is SGHTA and CDR2 is FQGNSA. V lost 5 bases, J lost 1 base, and 17 bases lay in between. CDR3 nucleotide sequence: TGTGCCAGCAGCCCCGTGTCTGGGGTGGGGAACACTGAAGCTTTCTTT. This codes for CASSPVSGVGNTEAFF.

This chain joins TRBV3-1 and TRBJ2-3; possibly TRBD2 for D (7 bases). The V gene lost 6 bases and the J gene lost 4 bases, with 20 bases spanning the gap. The CDR3 runs 16 residues. CDR1 is LGHDT and CDR2 is YNNKEL in the germline V gene (reference sequence). The CDR3 loop is CASRPVAGAGADTQYF. As DNA, the CDR3 is TGTGCCAGCAGACCCGTGGCGGGGGCCGGGGCAGATACGCAGTATTTT.

This clonotype showed up many times. The J gene is TRBJ1-1, the V gene TRBV4-1, with D maybe TRBD1 (5 bases). Germline lookup yields CDR1 MGHRA and CDR2 YSYEKL. V was clipped by 1 base and J by 4 bases, with 10 bases between them. The CDR3 extends over 14 amino acids. The CDR3 spells CASSQGAGSTEAFF. The CDR3 DNA reads as TGCGCCAGCAGCCAAGGGGCAGGGAGCACTGAAGCTTTCTTT.

At least ten counts were recorded for this clonotype. The chain recombines TRBV7-2 with TRBJ2-2; D uncertain. Germline V gene lookup returns CDR1 SGHTA and CDR2 FQGNSA. The ends were cut back, 1 base at V and 3 bases at J, with 6 bases in the middle. The CDR3 sequence is 14 residues long. The CDR3 DNA reads as TGTGCCAGCAGCTTAGTCAGATACACCGGGGAGCTGTTTTTT. Amino acid sequence: CASSLVRYTGELFF.

This clonotype was counted many times. The chain combines TRBV28 with TRBJ1-1, with D hard to call. The germline gives CDR1 MDHEN, CDR2 SYDVKM. CDR3 length: 12 amino acids. With 7 bases removed from V and 6 bases from J, the gap between germline ends came to 12 bases. CDR3 in DNA: TGTGCCAGCACTTCCTGGGAGGCTGAAGCTTTCTTT. Protein: CASTSWEAEAFF.

The chain combines TRBV20-1 with TRBJ2-1; 9 bases agree with TRBD2. Trimming at V came to 5 bases and at J to 1 base, leaving 6 bases not matched to a gene. Germline V gene sequence: CDR1 DFQATT, CDR2 SNEGSKA (reference sequence). The CDR3 totals 15 residues. The CDR3 region has the DNA TGCAGTGCTCCCCAGGGACTAGCATCCTACAATGAGCAGTTCTTC. It yields the protein CSAPQGLASYNEQFF.

This clonotype was counted at least ten times. The V gene is TRBV7-9, the J gene TRBJ1-1, with 8 bases that match TRBD1. The CDR3 has 13 amino acids. The germline CDR1 and CDR2 sequences are SEHNR and FQNEAQ (reference sequence). Trimming at V came to 3 bases and at J to 5 bases, leaving 2 bases not matched to a gene. CDR3 sequence reads: CASSLTGVTEAFF. CDR3 DNA sequence: TGTGCCAGCAGCTTGACAGGGGTAACTGAAGCTTTCTTT.

This clonotype was seen ten or more times. The CDR3 region is CASSPGRGTSLDNEQFF. The CDR3 region has the DNA TGTGCCAGCAGCCCCGGACGCGGGACTAGCCTTGACAATGAGCAGTTCTTC. V and J are TRBV4-2 and TRBJ2-1; 9 bases align to TRBD2. V shed 4 bases and J 5 bases; nucleotides not matched to a gene: 12. The germline gives CDR1 LGHNA, CDR2 YNFKEQ. This CDR3 is built from 17 residues.

This clonotype turned up a few times. The genes are TRBV18 and TRBJ1-2; TRBD1 aligns across 9 bases. The germline gives CDR1 KGHSH, CDR2 LQKENI. The V gene end was trimmed by 4 bases and the J gene end by 6 bases; junction bases not matched to a gene: 6. There are 14 residues in the CDR3. CDR3 nucleotide sequence: TGTGCCAGCTCACAAGGACAGGGGCGGAATGGCTACACCTTC. Its protein product is CASSQGQGRNGYTF.

This clonotype occurred many times. The rearrangement uses TRBV7-9 and TRBJ1-2; D possibly corresponds to TRBD1 (6 bases). Between the trimmed V and J ends, which lost 1 base and 2 bases, there was a span of 11 bases. Germline V lookup: CDR1 SEHNR, CDR2 FQNEAQ (reference sequence). CDR3 length equals 15 residues. CDR3 sequence reads: CASSLDRQGNYGYTF. In nucleotides, the CDR3 is TGTGCCAGCAGCTTAGATCGGCAGGGGAACTATGGCTACACCTTC.

The table lists this clonotype with many counts. The genes are TRBV6-6 and TRBJ2-3; no reliable D call. Trimming left V 6 bases short and J 2 bases short, with 12 bases between. The CDR3 loop spans 14 amino acids. Germline V gene data show CDR1 as MNHNY and CDR2 as SVGAGI (reference sequence). CDR3 residues: CASSYSFFTDTQYF. CDR3 DNA: TGTGCCAGCAGCTACAGCTTTTTCACAGATACGCAGTATTTT.